The text below deals with one T cell receptor beta chain. What it binds is unknown. The data derive from a study of CD8 T cells in Susac syndrome. This CDR3 has 15 amino acids. Between the trimmed V and J ends, which lost 6 bases and 3 bases, there was a span of 17 bases. Germline loops: CDR1 DFQATT, CDR2 SNEGSKA (reference sequence). Patients with Susac syndrome met diagnostic criteria that were recently defined for definite or probable disease. FACS was used to enrich TEMRA cells, whereas the CD8+ and CD4+ T cells were obtained by negative isolation. Study-wide results and limits: Susac-specific public clones were found in both the total CD8+ and the CD8+ TEMRA repertoires, with approximately 16 in the former and a few in the latter.

RNA amounts of roughly 0.45 to 1 ug underwent reverse transcription with random hexamers. The TCR beta CDR3 was amplified by immunoSEQ multiplex PCR across 54 Vbeta, 13 Jbeta. TCRdb used MiXCR to reprocess the immunoSEQ multiplex PCR reads, holding one entry per CDR3 protein. The sample comprises about 81,000 distinct CDR3 sequences, about 93% of which are singletons, and under 1% rests with the top ten. J is TRBJ2-2 and V is TRBV20-1; TRBD2 might be the D (6 bases). The sequence came from a human donor with Susac syndrome. The sample was CD8+ T cells from PBMCs. The CDR3 sequence is CSAPLRDSYTGELFF. CDR3 DNA: TGCAGTGCCCCCCTCCGGGACTCCTACACCGGGGAGCTGTTTTTT.